These 3 T cell receptor beta chains came from one sample sequenced in a study of shared clonotypes between healthy human individuals. Selected positively for CCR7 and CD45RO-negative, naive CD8 cells excluded terminally differentiated effector memory CD45RA+ cells. Sequencing used immunoSEQ multiplex PCR; TCRdb keeps in-frame clones, though not all of them. The sample holds some 1,900,000 clones; over 85% are singletons and the top ten take roughly 1%. Source material: naive CD8+ T cells sorted from blood. These receptors originate from a man aged 18 to 30 in good health.

V and J are TRBV9 and TRBJ2-3; 7 bases are shared with TRBD1. The V segment lost 3 bases and the J segment 1 base; nucleotides outside the gene matches: 5. This CDR3 spans 15 amino acids. The V gene's germline CDR1 is SGDLS and CDR2 YYNGEE. The chain's CDR3 is CASSEQGTGTDTQYF. CDR3 coding DNA: TGTGCCAGCAGCGAACAGGGGACGGGCACAGATACGCAGTATTTT.

V gene TRBV28 combines with J gene TRBJ1-1; D remains ambiguous. The V end lost 1 base, the J end lost 0 bases, and 9 bases lay between the germline ends. The CDR3 has 15 amino acids. CDR1 and CDR2 from the germline V gene are MDHEN and SYDVKM. CDR3 amino acids: CASSLFPDMNTEAFF. The CDR3 DNA follows: TGTGCCAGCAGTTTATTCCCAGATATGAACACTGAAGCTTTCTTT.

The chain employs TRBV25-1 and TRBJ2-7; no clear D. V was pared by 1 base and J by 1 base, with 8 bases between. CDR3 length equals 14 residues. CDR1 and CDR2 from the germline V gene are MGHDK and SYGVNS. CDR3 nucleotides: TGTGCCAGCAGTGAATTGGCGCTTTCCTACGAGCAGTACTTC. Protein sequence: CASSELALSYEQYF.